A selection of T cell receptor beta chains follows, all from one sample in a study of PD-1 blockade in classical Hodgkin lymphoma. Libraries were prepared by immunoSEQ multiplex PCR; TCRdb keeps only in-frame clonotypes and omits some of them. The table has approximately 99,000 clones, roughly four fifths seen once. Sequenced here: peripheral blood mononuclear cells (PBMCs), sampled before the second cycle of nivolumab. The receptors were gathered from a human donor with classical Hodgkin lymphoma. CDR3s leave out the opening cysteine and the closing phenylalanine or tryptophan. Fields, in order: J gene, V gene, clone size, CDR3 protein. Clone size is not always given. Where it is, it says once, few, many or a class for expanded clones.

>TRBJ1-1|TRBV4-1|NA
ASSQNPQVNTEAF
>TRBJ2-2|TRBV6-4|few
ASSDWDTGELF
>TRBJ2-6|TRBV28|NA
ASSLLGGSGANVLT
>TRBJ2-1|TRBV14|NA
ASSQEWIRVNEQF
>TRBJ2-7|TRBV5-6|NA
ASSLLGTGNYEQY
>TRBJ2-3|TRBV5-4|NA
ASSLTSDPRDTQY
>TRBJ2-3|TRBV9|NA
ASSTRTSGTADTQY
>TRBJ2-1|TRBV5-1|NA
ASSLHTSREQF
>TRBJ2-2|TRBV4-2|NA
ASSPAGGNTGELF
>TRBJ2-1|TRBV2|NA
ASGVAGGHEQF
>TRBJ1-3|TRBV5-4|NA
ASSFGTAGGNTIY
>TRBJ2-7|TRBV5-1|once
ASSRSGEPYEQY
>TRBJ1-4|TRBV19|few
ASKAGALTNEKLF
>TRBJ1-5|TRBV5-1|once
ASSPGQGIQPQH
>TRBJ2-7|TRBV10-3|NA
AISELQGWNDEQY
>TRBJ2-5|TRBV6-5|NA
ASSYSSGGRETQY
>TRBJ2-7|TRBV4-2|many
ASSRASGGAYEQY
>TRBJ2-1|TRBV6-1|NA
ASSEALREVRNEQF
>TRBJ1-2|TRBV19|NA
ASSIVSAAYGYT
>TRBJ2-5|TRBV7-2|NA
ASSFSMETQY
>TRBJ2-7|TRBV11-3|NA
ASSLGPDYEQY
>TRBJ2-7|TRBV9|NA
ASSLGVAGIDEQY
>TRBJ1-2|TRBV10-3|few
AISEFWGGYT
>TRBJ2-3|TRBV28|NA
ASSLFGVEGTDTQY